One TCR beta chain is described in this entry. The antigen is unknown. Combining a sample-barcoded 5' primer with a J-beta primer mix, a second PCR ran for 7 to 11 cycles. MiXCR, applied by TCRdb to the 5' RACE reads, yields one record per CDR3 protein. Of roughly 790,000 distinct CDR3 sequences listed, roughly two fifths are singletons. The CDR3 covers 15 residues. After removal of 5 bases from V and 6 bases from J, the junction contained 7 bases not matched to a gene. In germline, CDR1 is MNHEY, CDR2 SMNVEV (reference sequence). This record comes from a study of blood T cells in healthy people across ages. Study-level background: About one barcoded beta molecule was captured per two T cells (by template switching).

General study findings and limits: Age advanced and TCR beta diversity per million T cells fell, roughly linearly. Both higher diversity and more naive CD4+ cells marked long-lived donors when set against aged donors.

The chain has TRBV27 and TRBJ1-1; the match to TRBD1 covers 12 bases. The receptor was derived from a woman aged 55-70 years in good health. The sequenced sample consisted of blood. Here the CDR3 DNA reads TGTGCCAGCAGTCAGGGACAGGGGGCGCCCGCTGAAGCTTTCTTT. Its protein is CASSQGQGAPAEAFF.